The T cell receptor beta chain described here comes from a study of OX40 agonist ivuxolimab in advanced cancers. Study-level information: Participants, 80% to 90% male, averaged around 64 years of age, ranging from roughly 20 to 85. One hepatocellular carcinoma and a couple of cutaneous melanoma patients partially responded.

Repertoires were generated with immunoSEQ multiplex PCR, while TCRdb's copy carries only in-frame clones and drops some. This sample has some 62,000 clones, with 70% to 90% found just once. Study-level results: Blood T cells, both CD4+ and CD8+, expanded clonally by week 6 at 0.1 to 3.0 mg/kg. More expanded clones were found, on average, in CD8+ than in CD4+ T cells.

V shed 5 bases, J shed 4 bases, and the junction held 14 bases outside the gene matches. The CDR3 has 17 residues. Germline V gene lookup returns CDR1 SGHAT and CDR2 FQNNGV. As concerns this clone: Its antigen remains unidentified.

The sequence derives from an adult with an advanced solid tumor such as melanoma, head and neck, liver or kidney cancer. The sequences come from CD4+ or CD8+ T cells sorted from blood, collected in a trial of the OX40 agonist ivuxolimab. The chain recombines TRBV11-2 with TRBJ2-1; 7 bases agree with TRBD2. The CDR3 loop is CASSKKIMGLYYNEQFF. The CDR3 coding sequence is TGTGCCAGCAGCAAAAAGATTATGGGACTATATTACAATGAGCAGTTCTTC.